The 13 T cell receptor beta chains below were found in one sample sequenced in a study of blood T cell repertoires in COVID-19. TCRdb's copy holds only in-frame clones and misses some; the assay was immunoSEQ multiplex PCR. In the table there are under 200,000 clones, around 82% of which are singletons. Sequences were obtained from PBMCs or T cells enriched from blood (not recorded which). These receptors came from an older woman with acute COVID-19.

CDR3 nucleotide sequence: TGTGCCAGCAGTGAAACTAGCGGGGGGGGACCAGATACGCAGTATTTT. This codes for CASSETSGGGPDTQYF. The J gene is TRBJ2-3, the V gene TRBV6-4; 13 bases map to TRBD2. CDR3 length: 16 residues. Trimming removed 3 bases from V and 4 bases from J; junction bases left unmatched: 4. Germline-derived CDR1 and CDR2 are MRHNA and SNTAGT.

The chain uses TRBV7-2 and TRBJ2-3; D might be TRBD1 (5 bases). The CDR3 runs to 14 residues. Germline CDR1 reads SGHTA; CDR2 reads FQGNSA. V lost 5 bases and J 7 bases, leaving 16 bases between the germline ends. CDR3 nucleotides: TGTGCCAGCAGCCAGGGTCCCTCAGCGAATACGCAGTATTTT. Translation gives CASSQGPSANTQYF.

This chain connects TRBV11-2 to TRBJ2-3; the match to TRBD2 covers 7 bases. The ends lost 4 bases at V and 6 bases at J; junction bases unmatched: 16. The germline V gene has CDR1 SGHAT and CDR2 FQNNGV. The CDR3 is 17 amino acids. CDR3 loop: CASSSLPGGFLLDTQYF. The CDR3 DNA is TGTGCCAGCAGCTCTCTGCCGGGGGGTTTCTTATTGGATACGCAGTATTTT. The whole variable domain, filled in from reference TRBV11-2 and TRBJ2-3, reads EAGVAQSPRYKIIEKRQSVAFWCNPISGHATLYWYQQILGQGPKLLIQFQNNGVVDDSQLPKDRFSAERLKGVDSTLKIQPAKLEDSAVYLCASSSLPGGFLLDTQYFGPGTRLTVL.

Regarding this clone: Additional DNA sequences in this sample encode the identical CDR3. This chain uses TRBV18 with TRBJ1-2; 10 nucleotides match TRBD1. There are 14 residues in the CDR3. Germline CDR1 reads KGHSH; CDR2 reads LQKENI. After removal of 3 bases from V and 3 bases from J, the junction contained 1 base not matched to a gene. In nucleotides, the CDR3 is TGTGCCAGCTCACCTGGACAGGGGGACTATGGCTACACCTTC. This sequence encodes CASSPGQGDYGYTF.

The chain combines TRBV19 with TRBJ1-1, with 10 bases identical to TRBD1. This CDR3 region has 13 residues. CDR1 is LNHDA and CDR2 is SQIVND in the germline V gene (reference sequence). J was trimmed by 4 bases and V by 5 bases; bases with no gene match: 1. The CDR3 loop reads CASSWTGGTEAFF. CDR3 sequence (DNA): TGTGCCAGTAGTTGGACAGGGGGCACTGAAGCTTTCTTT.

This clone showed up just once. The V call is TRBV5-4, the J call TRBJ2-1; 9 bases fit TRBD2. This CDR3 region has 16 residues. Germline CDR1 and CDR2: SGHNT and YYREEE (reference sequence). V dropped 3 bases and J dropped 4; count of bases not matched to a gene: 8. CDR3 amino acids: CASSSFLAGLYNEQFF. CDR3 nucleotide sequence: TGTGCCAGCAGCTCGTTCCTAGCGGGGCTGTACAATGAGCAGTTCTTC.

This CDR3 reads CAWSGSKGNTIYF. The CDR3 DNA reads as TGTGCCTGGAGTGGGTCTAAGGGAAACACCATATATTTT. The rearrangement links TRBV30 to TRBJ1-3; D is unresolved. The CDR3 sequence is 13 residues long. V lost 1 base, J lost 4 bases, and 8 bases lay in between. Germline values: CDR1 GTSNPN, CDR2 SVGIG (reference sequence).

To note about this clone: A much larger clonotype is one base distant, so this may be a read error. The chain employs TRBV9 and TRBJ1-5; perhaps TRBD1 as D (5 bases). Germline V CDR1 and CDR2: SGDLS, YYNGEE. This CDR3 has 15 residues. CDR3 loop: CARSVGGGSNQPQHF. CDR3 bases: TGTGCCCGCAGCGTGGGGGGGGGAAGCAATCAGCCCCAGCATTTT.

The chain uses TRBV4-1 and TRBJ2-3; TRBD2 matches at 10 bases. The germline V gene has CDR1 MGHRA and CDR2 YSYEKL. The V gene end was trimmed by 0 bases and the J gene end by 6 bases; junction bases not matched to a gene: 3. The CDR3 is 15 residues long. CDR3 loop: CASSQEAGGPDTQYF. CDR3 in DNA: TGCGCCAGCAGCCAAGAAGCGGGGGGGCCGGATACGCAGTATTTT.

The chain has TRBV29-1 and TRBJ1-1; D possibly corresponds to TRBD1 (5 bases). CDR3 length: 13 residues. The germline gives CDR1 SQVTM, CDR2 ANQGSEA. The ends were cut back, 4 bases at V and 4 bases at J, with 13 bases in the middle. CDR3 nucleotides: TGCAGCGTTGGGGGCAGAGTGGGCACTGAAGCTTTCTTT. Translating gives CSVGGRVGTEAFF. Complete variable domain (other parts from reference TRBV29-1 and TRBJ1-1): SAVISQKPSRDICQRGTSLTIQCQVDSQVTMMFWYRQQPGQSLTLIATANQGSEATYESGFVIDKFPISRPNLTFSTLTVSNMSPEDSSIYLCSVGGRVGTEAFFGQGTRLTVV.

The rearrangement links TRBV15 to TRBJ2-5, with a possible D match to TRBD1 (6 bases). The CDR3 runs 13 residues. V was pared by 6 bases and J by 1 base, with 9 bases between. In germline, CDR1 is LNHNV, CDR2 YYDKDF (reference sequence). Here the CDR3 reads CATRYRVQETQYF. The CDR3 DNA is TGTGCCACCAGGTACAGGGTCCAAGAGACCCAGTACTTC.

In DNA form, the CDR3 reads TGTGCCAGCAGTTTGCCCAGTGGTACTAATGAAAAACTGTTTTTT. Its protein product is CASSLPSGTNEKLFF. V gene TRBV28 combines with J gene TRBJ1-4; D call uncertain. V lost 3 bases and J lost 2, with 10 bases in between. The CDR3 has 15 residues. Germline V gives CDR1 MDHEN, CDR2 SYDVKM.

This clone was seen only a few times. The chain uses TRBV27 and TRBJ1-1; the match to TRBD1 covers 7 bases. V gave up 6 bases and J gave up 1 base; unmatched junction bases: 5. The CDR3 is 14 amino acids. In germline, CDR1 is MNHEY, CDR2 SMNVEV (reference sequence). This CDR3 reads CASSTRGRNTEAFF. In nucleotides, the CDR3 is TGTGCCAGCAGCACCAGGGGGAGGAACACTGAAGCTTTCTTT.